Following are 12 T cell receptor beta chains from one sample sequenced in a study of cytomegalovirus exposure and HLA in healthy donors. The PCR contained 60 Vbeta and 13 Jbeta primers. Clones were read by immunoSEQ multiplex PCR, and TCRdb kept only the in-frame ones, dropping some. The sample consists of about 81,000 clones, around 89% of them appearing once. Sequencing was done on a sample of PBMCs. The receptors were sampled from a man aged 18 to 35 in good health and CMV-seronegative.

The CDR3 nucleotides are TGTGCCAGCAGTTTAAGACTAGCAGAGGACTACGAGCAGTACTTC. Its protein is CASSLRLAEDYEQYF. V is TRBV28 and J is TRBJ2-7; 7 nucleotides agree with TRBD2. This CDR3 is 15 amino acids long. The V and J ends lost 2 bases and 3 bases, in that order; junction bases with no gene match: 7. The germline gives CDR1 MDHEN, CDR2 SYDVKM. Full variable domain (missing parts from reference TRBV28 and TRBJ2-7): DVKVTQSSRYLVKRTGEKVFLECVQDMDHENMFWYRQDPGLGLRLIYFSYDVKMKEKGDIPEGYSVSREKKERFSLILESASTNQTSMYLCASSLRLAEDYEQYFGPGTRLTVT.

CDR3 sequence: CASSSRTGNQPQHF. Here the CDR3 DNA reads TGTGCCAGCAGTAGTAGGACAGGGAATCAGCCCCAGCATTTT. V usage is TRBV2 and J usage is TRBJ1-5, with 8 bases aligning to TRBD1. Germline V lookup: CDR1 SNHLY, CDR2 FYNNEI. V lost 5 bases and J lost 4; bases outside the gene matches: 4. CDR3 length: 14 residues.

This CDR3 is CASSPDLLAGQYNEQFF. Written as DNA, the CDR3 is TGTGCCAGCAGCCCTGACCTTCTAGCGGGCCAATACAATGAGCAGTTCTTC. V usage is TRBV11-2 and J usage is TRBJ2-1, with 8 bases fitting TRBD2. Trimming at V came to 5 bases and at J to 4 bases, leaving 13 bases not matched to a gene. Germline loops: CDR1 SGHAT, CDR2 FQNNGV. This CDR3 comprises 17 residues. Based on the CDR3 plus reference TRBV11-2 and TRBJ2-1, the full variable domain is EAGVAQSPRYKIIEKRQSVAFWCNPISGHATLYWYQQILGQGPKLLIQFQNNGVVDDSQLPKDRFSAERLKGVDSTLKIQPAKLEDSAVYLCASSPDLLAGQYNEQFFGPGTRLTVL.

The chain recombines TRBV28 with TRBJ2-7, with TRBD2 matching over 9 bases. Germline V gene data show CDR1 as MDHEN and CDR2 as SYDVKM. V was pared by 6 bases and J by 5 bases, with 14 bases of the junction left unmatched. The CDR3 totals 16 residues. The CDR3 region is CASSPAGTSRKDEQYF. CDR3 coding DNA: TGTGCCAGCAGCCCGGCCGGGACTAGCAGGAAGGACGAGCAGTACTTC.

A note on this clone: The same CDR3 can be traced to other DNA sequences in this sample. The chain employs TRBV15 and TRBJ2-5; D gene unclear. V was clipped by 1 base and J by 1 base, with 7 bases between them. This CDR3 contains 14 residues. The germline V gene encodes CDR1 LNHNV and CDR2 YYDKDF (reference sequence). The CDR3 coding sequence is TGTGCCACCAGCAGAGGCGGAGCCCAAGAGACCCAGTACTTC. As protein: CATSRGGAQETQYF.

This rearrangement joins TRBV11-2 to TRBJ2-7; 14 positions agree with TRBD2. The junction had 9 bases not matched to a gene; V was cut back by 0 bases and J by 5 bases. Germline CDR1 reads SGHAT; CDR2 reads FQNNGV. This CDR3 is built from 18 residues. The CDR3 spells CASSLDYRLAGGIDEQYF. The DNA for the CDR3 is TGTGCCAGCAGCTTAGATTATCGACTAGCGGGAGGGATTGACGAGCAGTACTTC.

This chain uses TRBV28 with TRBJ2-7; TRBD2 matches at 11 bases. Germline CDR1 MDHEN, CDR2 SYDVKM. The length of the CDR3 is 19 residues. With V trimmed by 2 bases and J by 0 bases, 12 bases remained unmatched. This CDR3 reads CASSLVMGLAVNRSYEQYF. The CDR3 DNA sequence: TGTGCCAGCAGTTTAGTGATGGGACTAGCGGTAAATCGCTCCTACGAGCAGTACTTC.

The chain links TRBV14 to TRBJ2-1; D unclear. The V end lost 0 bases, the J end lost 3 bases, and 15 bases lay between the germline ends. In germline, CDR1 is SGHDN, CDR2 FVKESK. This CDR3 contains 17 residues. CDR3 DNA sequence: TGTGCCAGCAGCCAAGAACGGGTCATAGTAGGCTACAATGAGCAGTTCTTC. It translates to CASSQERVIVGYNEQFF.

The rearrangement uses TRBV27 and TRBJ2-1; D unresolved. Between the trimmed V and J ends, which lost 6 bases and 10 bases, there was a span of 13 bases. CDR3 size: 12 residues. Germline V CDR1 and CDR2: MNHEY, SMNVEV (reference sequence). The CDR3 here is CASSQTSSEQFF. For the CDR3, the DNA is TGTGCCAGCAGCCAGACTTCATCCGAGCAGTTCTTC.

This chain connects TRBV19 to TRBJ2-2, with D unresolved. Germline V gives CDR1 LNHDA, CDR2 SQIVND (reference sequence). V lost 3 bases to trimming and J lost 5 bases, with 10 bases between them. The CDR3 consists of 14 residues. CDR3 amino acids: CASSMGWITGELFF. DNA of the CDR3: TGTGCCAGTAGTATGGGCTGGATAACCGGGGAGCTGTTTTTT.

V and J are TRBV7-9 and TRBJ1-3, with D perhaps TRBD1 (5 bases). The germline V and J ends were trimmed by 5 bases and 0 bases, with 17 bases remaining between them. Germline V gene lookup returns CDR1 SEHNR and CDR2 FQNEAQ (reference sequence). The CDR3 is made up of 17 amino acids. The CDR3 region is CASSVLDNDPSGNTIYF. CDR3 coding DNA: TGTGCCAGCAGCGTGCTGGACAACGATCCCTCTGGAAACACCATATATTTT.

This rearrangement joins TRBV28 to TRBJ2-7; 7 bases map to TRBD2. Germline V gene data show CDR1 as MDHEN and CDR2 as SYDVKM. There are 19 residues in the CDR3. The junction had 23 bases not matched to a gene; V was cut back by 7 bases and J by 2 bases. CDR3 amino acids: CASIESGLDGGRSTYEQYF. DNA for the CDR3: TGTGCCAGCATCGAGAGTGGTTTAGATGGCGGGAGAAGCACCTACGAGCAGTACTTC.